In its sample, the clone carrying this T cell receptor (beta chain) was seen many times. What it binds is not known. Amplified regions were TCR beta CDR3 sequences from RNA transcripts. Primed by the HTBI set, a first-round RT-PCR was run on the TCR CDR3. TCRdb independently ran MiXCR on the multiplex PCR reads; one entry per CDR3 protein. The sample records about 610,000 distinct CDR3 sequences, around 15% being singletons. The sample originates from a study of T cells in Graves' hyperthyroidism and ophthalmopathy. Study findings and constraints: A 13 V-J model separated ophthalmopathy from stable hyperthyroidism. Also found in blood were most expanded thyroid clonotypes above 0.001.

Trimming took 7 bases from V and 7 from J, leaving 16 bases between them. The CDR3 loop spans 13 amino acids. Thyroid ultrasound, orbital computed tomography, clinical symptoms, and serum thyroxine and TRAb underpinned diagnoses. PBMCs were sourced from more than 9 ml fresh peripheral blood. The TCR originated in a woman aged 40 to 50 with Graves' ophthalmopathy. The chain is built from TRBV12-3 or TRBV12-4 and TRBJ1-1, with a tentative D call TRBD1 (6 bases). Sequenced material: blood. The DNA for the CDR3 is TGTGCCAGCACCTTACTCGGACAGAATGAAGCTTTCTTT. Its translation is CASTLLGQNEAFF.